The 29 T cell receptor beta chains listed next were all sequenced from one sample in a study of cytomegalovirus exposure and HLA in healthy donors. PCR used 60 Vbeta primers and 13 Jbeta primers. This table comes from immunoSEQ multiplex PCR, and its TCRdb copy is limited to in-frame clones, with some not included. The sample yields 60,000 to 70,000 clones, roughly 76% seen once. Sequencing was performed on PBMCs. The receptors derive from a man between 60 and 75 years old in good health and CMV-seropositive.

The chain combines TRBV6-4 with TRBJ2-1; weak D call: TRBD2 (6 bases). CDR3 length equals 14 residues. The V gene's germline CDR1 is MRHNA and CDR2 SNTAGT. V was clipped by 4 bases and J by 6 bases, with 13 bases between them. The CDR3: CASSAVAEFNEQFF. The CDR3 DNA follows: TGTGCCAGCAGTGCGGTAGCGGAGTTCAATGAGCAGTTCTTC.

The chain links TRBV4-1 to TRBJ2-5; TRBD2 agrees at 9 bases. The last part of the DNA fits TRBJ2-7 better; the J call may be wrong. CDR3 length: 13 residues. Per the germline V gene, CDR1 is MGHRA and CDR2 is YSYEKL. This CDR3 reads CASSSRLADEQYF. CDR3 coding DNA: TGCGCCAGCAGCAGTCGACTAGCGGACGAGCAGTACTTC.

In DNA, the CDR3 is TGTGCCAGCAGGGCAGAAAATCAAGAGACCCAGTACTTC. Translation gives CASRAENQETQYF. The rearrangement uses TRBV9 and TRBJ2-5; D remains ambiguous. The V end was cut by 5 bases, the J end by 2 bases, with 10 bases between. The CDR3 covers 13 residues. CDR1 is SGDLS and CDR2 is YYNGEE in the germline V gene.

This sequence joins TRBV27 and TRBJ1-4; D remains unclear. The germline V gene encodes CDR1 MNHEY and CDR2 SMNVEV (reference sequence). The CDR3 loop spans 14 amino acids. Trimming shortened V by 3 bases and J by 3 bases, and 8 bases separated the two germline ends. The DNA for the CDR3 is TGTGCCAGCAGTTTGAGGTCCCCTAATGAAAAACTGTTTTTT. Translating gives CASSLRSPNEKLFF.

The chain couples TRBV11-2 to TRBJ2-2; unclear D gene. Germline loops: CDR1 SGHAT, CDR2 FQNNGV. V dropped 5 bases and J dropped 2 bases, with 6 bases sitting between them. The CDR3 length is 13 residues. CDR3 nucleotides: TGTGCCAGCAGCACGACAAACACCGGGGAGCTGTTTTTT. Translated, it gives CASSTTNTGELFF.

The chain employs TRBV4-1 and TRBJ2-7; D might be TRBD2 (6 bases). In germline, CDR1 is MGHRA, CDR2 YSYEKL. V was cut by 4 bases and J by 5 bases, with 15 bases left in between. This CDR3 contains 14 residues. The CDR3 is CASSPEGWEDEQYF. CDR3 coding DNA: TGCGCCAGCAGCCCCGAGGGATGGGAGGACGAGCAGTACTTC.

This chain connects TRBV11-3 to TRBJ2-7; 8 bases map to TRBD1. CDR1 SGHNT and CDR2 YENEEA come from the germline V gene. CDR3 length: 14 amino acids. Unmatched junction bases numbered 8, after V lost 5 bases and J lost 5 bases. The CDR3 reads CASSPRTGINEQYF. The CDR3 DNA follows: TGTGCCAGCAGCCCCCGGACAGGGATAAACGAGCAGTACTTC.

J is TRBJ2-3 and V is TRBV2; 9 bases are shared with TRBD2. The CDR3 runs 19 residues. Per germline, CDR1 SNHLY and CDR2 FYNNEI. With V trimmed by 3 bases and J by 0 bases, 13 bases remained unmatched. CDR3 amino acids: CASSDLAGPQGTSTDTQYF. CDR3 DNA: TGTGCCAGCAGTGATCTAGCGGGACCTCAGGGGACTAGCACAGATACGCAGTATTTT.

V gene TRBV6-4 combines with J gene TRBJ2-6; D gene uncertain. The CDR3 contains 17 residues. V was pared by 2 bases and J by 2 bases, with 13 bases between. Germline assignment: CDR1 MRHNA and CDR2 SNTAGT. CDR3 sequence (DNA): TGTGCCAGCAGTGACAGGTCCAAAGAGGCTGGGGCCAACGTCCTGACTTTC. Translated, it gives CASSDRSKEAGANVLTF.

The V and J genes are TRBV11-2 and TRBJ2-7; maybe TRBD1 (5 bases). V was trimmed by 0 bases and J by 3 bases, leaving 12 bases between them. Germline V lookup: CDR1 SGHAT, CDR2 FQNNGV. CDR3 length: 15 residues. CDR3 sequence: CASSLDAPGLYEQYF. The DNA of the CDR3 is TGTGCCAGCAGCTTAGATGCCCCAGGGCTCTACGAGCAGTACTTC.

The DNA for the CDR3 is TGCGCCAGCAGCTCGGACAGGGCTATTAACAAACTATATTTT. Amino acid sequence: CASSSDRAINKLYF. The V gene is TRBV5-1, the J gene TRBJ1-3, with 8 bases matching TRBD1. The junction had 13 bases not matched to a gene; V was cut back by 3 bases and J by 14 bases. The CDR3 runs to 14 residues. The germline V gene has CDR1 SGHRS and CDR2 YFSETQ.

The rearrangement links TRBV6-6 to TRBJ2-1; no definite D call. Trimming shortened V by 6 bases and J by 12 bases, and 21 bases separated the two germline ends. CDR1 is MNHNY and CDR2 is SVGAGI in the germline V gene (reference sequence). This CDR3 contains 14 residues. The CDR3 here is CASRPEAPPARQFF. The CDR3 nucleotides read TGTGCCAGCAGACCTGAGGCCCCGCCCGCCCGGCAGTTCTTC.

The chain uses TRBV4-1 and TRBJ2-7; the match to TRBD1 covers 9 bases. CDR1 and CDR2 from the germline V gene are MGHRA and YSYEKL. Losses at the gene ends were 5 bases for V and 2 bases for J; bases not matched to a gene: 10. The CDR3 totals 16 residues. The CDR3 nucleotides are TGCGCCAGCAGCTTGACAGGGGGTTCCCTGACCTACGAGCAGTACTTC. Its translation: CASSLTGGSLTYEQYF.

CDR3 protein: CASSPQGLAVTYNEQFF. CDR3 in DNA: TGTGCCAGTAGTCCGCAAGGACTAGCGGTCACCTACAATGAGCAGTTCTTC. The chain uses TRBV19 and TRBJ2-1, with 10 bases fitting TRBD2. CDR1 is LNHDA, CDR2 SQIVND, per germline (reference sequence). V was pared by 5 bases and J by 2 bases, with 9 bases of the junction left unmatched. This CDR3 contains 17 residues.

This clone appeared a few times. The V gene is TRBV29-1, the J gene TRBJ1-1; 7 bases fit TRBD1. V was pared by 3 bases and J by 4 bases, with 5 bases of the junction left unmatched. In germline, CDR1 is SQVTM, CDR2 ANQGSEA. This CDR3 region has 13 residues. The CDR3, as DNA: TGCAGCGTTGATCCAGGGGGTGGCACTGAAGCTTTCTTT. Its translation: CSVDPGGGTEAFF.

This clone showed up just a few times. The rearrangement uses TRBV11-3 and TRBJ2-2; D possibly corresponds to TRBD1 (5 bases). The CDR3 covers 19 residues. Trimming took 0 bases from V and 3 from J, leaving 20 bases between them. CDR1 and CDR2 (germline): SGHNT, YENEEA. The chain's CDR3 is CASSLEGWQGKRDTGELFF. Here the CDR3 DNA reads TGTGCCAGCAGCTTAGAGGGGTGGCAGGGAAAACGTGACACCGGGGAGCTGTTTTTT. The variable domain in full, completed from reference TRBV11-3 and TRBJ2-2, reads EAGVVQSPRYKIIEKKQPVAFWCNPISGHNTLYWYLQNLGQGPELLIRYENEEAVDDSQLPKDRFSAERLKGVDSTLKIQPAELGDSAVYLCASSLEGWQGKRDTGELFFGEGSRLTVL.

This chain uses TRBV10-3 with TRBJ2-1, with 7 bases matching TRBD2. Trimming removed 5 bases from V and 10 bases from J; junction bases left unmatched: 8. The germline gives CDR1 ENHRY, CDR2 SYGVKD. The CDR3 runs 13 residues. The DNA for the CDR3 is TGTGCCATCAGTACTTCCGGACTAGACGAGCAGTTCTTC. It specifies CAISTSGLDEQFF.

About this clone itself: At one boundary the junction diverges from the germline segment, which might be a read error. The V and J genes are TRBV7-9 and TRBJ2-7; TRBD1 is a possible D gene (5 bases). Germline CDR1 reads SEHNR; CDR2 reads FQNEAQ (reference sequence). This CDR3 spans 16 amino acids. The CDR3 DNA is TGTTCCAGCAGCTCAACCCAGCAGGGTTGGGCTTACGAGCAGTACTTC. The encoded protein is CSSSSTQQGWAYEQYF.

The chain joins TRBV9 to TRBJ2-5; 10 nucleotides line up with TRBD2. This CDR3 contains 17 residues. The junction had 5 bases not matched to a gene; V was cut back by 0 bases and J by 0 bases. Germline V gene lookup returns CDR1 SGDLS and CDR2 YYNGEE. CDR3 sequence reads: CASSVGAGGVYQETQYF. Written as DNA, the CDR3 is TGTGCCAGCAGCGTAGGAGCGGGGGGGGTGTACCAAGAGACCCAGTACTTC.

Comment on this clone: One end of the junction does not line up with germline, which may come from a read error. The genes are TRBV7-9 and TRBJ2-1, with TRBD1 matching over 11 bases. This CDR3 comprises 19 residues. Germline-derived CDR1 and CDR2 are SEHNR and FQNEAQ (reference sequence). The CDR3 DNA reads TGTTCCAGCAGCCCCCGAATCCTGGGACAGGGGGGTATTGGGGATGAGCAGTTCTTC. It is translated as CSSSPRILGQGGIGDEQFF. The entire variable domain, with the rest obtained from reference TRBV7-9 and TRBJ2-1, is as follows: DTGVSQNPRHKITKRGQNVTFRCDPISEHNRLYWYRQTLGQGPEFLTYFQNEAQLEKSRLLSDRFSAERPKGSFSTLEIQRTEQGDSAMYLCSSSPRILGQGGIGDEQFFGPGTRLTVL.

Remarks on this clone: The same CDR3 can be traced to other DNA sequences in this sample. This rearrangement joins TRBV6-5 to TRBJ2-7; 8 nucleotides agree with TRBD1. The CDR3 extends over 15 amino acids. CDR1 MNHEY and CDR2 SVGAGI come from the germline V gene. After removal of 0 bases from V and 1 base from J, the junction contained 2 bases not matched to a gene. The CDR3 sequence is CASSYSTGGSYEQYF. The CDR3 DNA follows: TGTGCCAGCAGTTACTCCACAGGGGGGTCCTACGAGCAGTACTTC.

To note about this clone: In the same sample, other DNA sequences code for this CDR3. CDR3 residues: CASSLAAGNQPQHF. In DNA, the CDR3 is TGTGCCAGCAGCTTGGCGGCGGGAAATCAGCCCCAGCATTTT. This chain connects TRBV5-6 to TRBJ1-5, with D unclear. The V gene's germline CDR1 is SGHDT and CDR2 YYEEEE. The CDR3 spans 14 residues. V was clipped by 0 bases and J by 4 bases, with 8 bases between them.

The rearrangement uses TRBV11-3 and TRBJ2-7; 10 bases agree with TRBD1. V lost 5 bases, J lost 0 bases, and 4 bases stayed unmatched. The CDR3 runs to 15 residues. Germline lookup yields CDR1 SGHNT and CDR2 YENEEA. The CDR3 sequence is CASSPGQGVSYEQYF. In nucleotides, the CDR3 is TGTGCCAGCAGCCCCGGACAGGGGGTCTCCTACGAGCAGTACTTC.

V and J are TRBV25-1 and TRBJ2-2; 8 positions match TRBD2. V gave up 6 bases and J gave up 0 bases; unmatched junction bases: 6. Germline CDR1 and CDR2: MGHDK and SYGVNS. The CDR3 extends over 16 amino acids. The chain's CDR3 is CASRGNSGANTGELFF. In nucleotides, the CDR3 is TGTGCCAGCAGAGGTAATAGCGGGGCGAACACCGGGGAGCTGTTTTTT.

Only a few counts were recorded for this clone. The chain couples TRBV11-3 to TRBJ1-1, with TRBD1 matching 10 bases. The CDR3 length is 17 residues. Germline V gene sequence: CDR1 SGHNT, CDR2 YENEEA. The V and J ends lost 7 bases and 1 base, in that order; junction bases with no gene match: 12. Here the CDR3 reads CASTTSGTGVRNTEAFF. CDR3 in DNA: TGTGCCAGCACCACATCGGGGACAGGGGTGAGGAACACTGAAGCTTTCTTT.

This rearrangement joins TRBV6-1 to TRBJ1-1, with TRBD1 matching 8 bases. The CDR3 is 17 amino acids. V dropped 4 bases and J dropped 1; count of bases not matched to a gene: 11. CDR1 is MNHNS, CDR2 SASEGT, per germline. The CDR3 region has the DNA TGTGCCAGCAGTGGGGACAGGAAGGGACAATCGAACACTGAAGCTTTCTTT. Its protein is CASSGDRKGQSNTEAFF.

CDR3 sequence (DNA): TGTGCCAGCAGCGTAGATAGTAGCTCTGGAAACACCATATATTTT. Protein: CASSVDSSSGNTIYF. The J gene is TRBJ1-3, the V gene TRBV9; D is uncertain. This CDR3 is built from 15 residues. Trimming left V 0 bases short and J 0 bases short, with 7 bases between. CDR1 and CDR2 (germline): SGDLS, YYNGEE.

The V and J genes are TRBV7-9 and TRBJ2-5, with 8 bases matching TRBD2. Per the germline V gene, CDR1 is SEHNR and CDR2 is FQNEAQ (reference sequence). The CDR3 sequence is 14 residues long. V lost 4 bases and J lost 2; bases outside the gene matches: 3. The CDR3 DNA follows: TGTGCCAGCAGCTCGGGACTAGGACAAGAGACCCAGTACTTC. Its protein is CASSSGLGQETQYF.

This clone was detected only a few times. The chain joins TRBV6-1 to TRBJ2-7; 11 positions agree with TRBD1. The junction had 3 bases not matched to a gene; V was cut back by 4 bases and J by 4 bases. Germline V gene lookup returns CDR1 MNHNS and CDR2 SASEGT. The CDR3 extends over 14 amino acids. The CDR3 DNA sequence: TGTGCCAGCAGTGCCGGGACAGGGGGGTACGAGCAGTACTTC. It encodes CASSAGTGGYEQYF.